The 23 T cell receptor beta chains listed next were all sequenced from one sample in a study of T-cell memory formation after mild COVID-19. TCRdb processed the 5' RACE reads anew with MiXCR; each CDR3 protein has one entry. This table holds about 430,000 distinct CDR3 sequences, roughly 18% found once. The source material was PBMCs or a T cell subset sorted from them (not recorded which). The source of these receptors is a man younger than 35 who had mild COVID-19 (a few samples of this study predate the infection). Cell type and time point are not known.

This chain connects TRBV29-1 to TRBJ1-1; D perhaps matches TRBD1 (6 bases). The CDR3 is 14 residues long. Trimming left V 7 bases short and J 3 bases short, with 18 bases between. Germline CDR1 reads SQVTM; CDR2 reads ANQGSEA. CDR3 amino acids: CSGEGRAGDTEAFF. CDR3 DNA: TGCAGCGGTGAGGGGAGGGCAGGGGACACTGAAGCTTTCTTT. The whole variable domain, remainder taken from reference TRBV29-1 and TRBJ1-1, is SAVISQKPSRDICQRGTSLTIQCQVDSQVTMMFWYRQQPGQSLTLIATANQGSEATYESGFVIDKFPISRPNLTFSTLTVSNMSPEDSSIYLCSGEGRAGDTEAFFGQGTRLTVV.

The chain employs TRBV7-9 and TRBJ2-5, with a possible D match to TRBD1 (6 bases). This CDR3 region has 16 residues. The V end lost 6 bases, the J end lost 0 bases, and 17 bases lay between the germline ends. The V gene's germline CDR1 is SEHNR and CDR2 FQNEAQ (reference sequence). CDR3 residues: CASSRDRRDNQETQYF. The CDR3 DNA reads as TGTGCCAGCAGTCGGGACCGCCGGGACAACCAAGAGACCCAGTACTTC.

The rearrangement links TRBV5-1 to TRBJ2-7, with a possible D match to TRBD2 (5 bases). Per germline, CDR1 SGHRS and CDR2 YFSETQ. V lost 4 bases to trimming and J lost 3 bases, with 17 bases between them. The CDR3 has 15 amino acids. Here the CDR3 reads CASSPGVSGSYEQYF. In DNA, the CDR3 is TGCGCCAGCAGCCCCGGGGTTTCAGGCAGCTACGAGCAGTACTTC.

This clonotype occurred many times. This rearrangement joins TRBV14 to TRBJ2-1, with unresolved D. Trimming removed 4 bases from V and 8 bases from J, with 24 bases in between. This CDR3 is built from 17 residues. Germline V lookup: CDR1 SGHDN, CDR2 FVKESK. The CDR3 loop reads CASSPTRASRLWHEQFF. In DNA, the CDR3 is TGTGCCAGCAGCCCCACTCGGGCCAGCCGCTTATGGCATGAGCAGTTCTTC.

About this clonotype: Mismatch with germline at one junction end may stem from a read error. The chain links TRBV5-5 to TRBJ1-4; no firm D call. The CDR3 runs 15 residues. Germline assignment: CDR1 SGHKS and CDR2 YYEKEE (reference sequence). CDR3 in amino acids: CARSLTDATNEKLFF. The DNA of the CDR3 is TGTGCCAGAAGCTTGACGGATGCAACTAATGAAAAACTGTTTTTT.

This clonotype was detected ten times or more. The chain uses TRBV9 and TRBJ1-2, with 7 bases identical to TRBD1. The J segment lost 0 bases and the V segment lost 3 bases, leaving 5 bases of the junction unmatched. Per the germline V gene, CDR1 is SGDLS and CDR2 is YYNGEE. This CDR3 comprises 15 residues. The CDR3 spells CASSAGGPTNYGYTF. The CDR3 DNA sequence: TGTGCCAGCAGCGCAGGGGGACCGACTAACTATGGCTACACCTTC.

This sequence joins TRBV5-1 and TRBJ1-1; D not certain. The length of the CDR3 is 13 residues. Trimming pared 2 bases from V and 4 bases from J, leaving 9 bases between. Germline loops: CDR1 SGHRS, CDR2 YFSETQ. The CDR3 protein is CASSFADITEAFF. In DNA, the CDR3 is TGCGCCAGCAGCTTTGCGGATATCACTGAAGCTTTCTTT. Full variable domain (missing parts from reference TRBV5-1 and TRBJ1-1): KAGVTQTPRYLIKTRGQQVTLSCSPISGHRSVSWYQQTPGQGLQFLFEYFSETQRNKGNFPGRFSGRQFSNSRSEMNVSTLELGDSALYLCASSFADITEAFFGQGTRLTVV.

The CDR3 protein is CATSRDAGGVTDTQYF. The CDR3 DNA reads TGTGCCACCAGCAGAGATGCAGGGGGAGTTACAGATACGCAGTATTTT. The chain has TRBV15 and TRBJ2-3, with TRBD1 matching over 7 bases. CDR3 length: 16 residues. The germline CDR1 and CDR2 sequences are LNHNV and YYDKDF (reference sequence). V was clipped by 0 bases and J by 3 bases; unmatched bases: 6. The entire variable domain, with the rest obtained from reference TRBV15 and TRBJ2-3, is as follows: DAMVIQNPRYQVTQFGKPVTLSCSQTLNHNVMYWYQQKSSQAPKLLFHYYDKDFNNEADTPDNFQSRRPNTSFCFLDIRSPGLGDTAMYLCATSRDAGGVTDTQYFGPGTRLTVL.

Here the CDR3 DNA reads TGTGCCAGTAGCCCGAACCTCCCCGGGCGTGGCTACACCTTC. Protein sequence: CASSPNLPGRGYTF. The V and J genes are TRBV19 and TRBJ1-2; D is unresolved. The CDR3 runs 14 residues. The germline V gene encodes CDR1 LNHDA and CDR2 SQIVND (reference sequence). The V end lost 6 bases, the J end lost 7 bases, and 18 bases lay between the germline ends. The whole variable domain, remainder taken from reference TRBV19 and TRBJ1-2, is DGGITQSPKYLFRKEGQNVTLSCEQNLNHDAMYWYRQDPGQGLRLIYYSQIVNDFQKGDIAEGYSVSREKKESFPLTVTSAQKNPTAFYLCASSPNLPGRGYTFGSGTRLTVV.

V gene TRBV29-1 combines with J gene TRBJ2-5, with D possibly TRBD1 on 6 matching bases. Looked up from germline, CDR1 is SQVTM and CDR2 is ANQGSEA. The CDR3 contains 14 residues. V gave up 7 bases and J gave up 4 bases, with 19 bases separating them. The CDR3 DNA reads as TGCAGCGGTGCCTTAACAGGGATGGGAGAGACCCAGTACTTC. This encodes CSGALTGMGETQYF.

V and J are TRBV5-6 and TRBJ1-1, with 7 bases lining up with TRBD1. The CDR3 loop spans 14 amino acids. CDR1 is SGHDT, CDR2 YYEEEE, per germline. V lost 2 bases to trimming and J lost 4 bases; unmatched junction nucleotides: 5. The CDR3 here is CASSLKGALTEAFF. CDR3 DNA: TGTGCCAGCAGCTTAAAGGGGGCGCTCACTGAAGCTTTCTTT.

The CDR3 spells CASSLTTGEAYGYTF. The CDR3 nucleotides read TGTGCCAGCAGCTTAACCACAGGGGAGGCCTATGGCTACACCTTC. V usage is TRBV7-3 and J usage is TRBJ1-2; 7 positions match TRBD1. Germline V lookup: CDR1 SGHTA, CDR2 FQGTGA. CDR3 length equals 15 residues. The V and J ends lost 0 bases and 4 bases, in that order; junction bases with no gene match: 5.

V gene TRBV7-9 combines with J gene TRBJ1-1; no clear D. Germline V lookup: CDR1 SEHNR, CDR2 FQNEAQ (reference sequence). V was trimmed by 0 bases and J by 3 bases, leaving 11 bases between them. The length of the CDR3 is 15 residues. DNA for the CDR3: TGTGCCAGCAGCTTAGCTGTAGGGCCGTACACTGAAGCTTTCTTT. This codes for CASSLAVGPYTEAFF.

The chain has TRBV9 and TRBJ2-2, with a tentative D call TRBD2 (6 bases). Germline CDR1 reads SGDLS; CDR2 reads YYNGEE. The V end lost 0 bases, the J end lost 3 bases, and 12 bases lay between the germline ends. CDR3 length: 16 amino acids. For the CDR3, the DNA is TGTGCCAGCAGCGTAGGTCTAGCGTGGCACACCGGGGAGCTGTTTTTT. It yields the protein CASSVGLAWHTGELFF.

This clonotype was observed a handful of times. The rearrangement uses TRBV20-1 and TRBJ2-5; 7 nucleotides line up with TRBD1. This CDR3 contains 12 residues. V gave up 6 bases and J gave up 1 base; unmatched junction bases: 2. The germline V gene encodes CDR1 DFQATT and CDR2 SNEGSKA (reference sequence). The chain's CDR3 is CSARDSQETQYF. DNA for the CDR3: TGCAGTGCCCGGGACAGCCAAGAGACCCAGTACTTC.

Only a few counts were recorded for this clonotype. The rearrangement uses TRBV4-3 and TRBJ2-3, with D tentatively TRBD2 (5 bases). The ends were cut back, 3 bases at V and 5 bases at J, with 24 bases in the middle. This CDR3 region has 18 residues. Per germline, CDR1 LGHNA and CDR2 YSLEER. CDR3 residues: CASSQTNIPLGDVDTQYF. The CDR3 DNA reads TGCGCCAGCAGCCAGACCAACATCCCACTAGGCGATGTAGATACGCAGTATTTT.

This clonotype was detected a few times. In DNA form, the CDR3 reads TGTGCCAGCAGCTTAGCGCGTAGGGGGTCGTACGAGCAGTACTTC. Protein product: CASSLARRGSYEQYF. The chain links TRBV7-8 to TRBJ2-7; weak D call: TRBD1 (6 bases). The germline V gene encodes CDR1 SGHVS and CDR2 FQNEAQ. The V end lost 0 bases, the J end lost 4 bases, and 13 bases lay between the germline ends. The CDR3 is made up of 15 amino acids. Supplemented by reference TRBV7-8 and TRBJ2-7, the full variable domain reads GAGVSQSPRYKVAKRGQDVALRCDPISGHVSLFWYQQALGQGPEFLTYFQNEAQLDKSGLPSDRFFAERPEGSVSTLKIQRTQQEDSAVYLCASSLARRGSYEQYFGPGTRLTVT.

The chain has TRBV19 and TRBJ1-2, with D hard to call. This CDR3 region has 13 residues. Trimming took 0 bases from V and 9 from J, leaving 11 bases between them. Per germline, CDR1 LNHDA and CDR2 SQIVND (reference sequence). The CDR3 loop is CASSIDRRHRYTF. The CDR3 DNA reads TGTGCCAGTAGTATAGATCGGCGGCACCGCTACACCTTC.

There are a few counts of this clonotype. The chain recombines TRBV3-1 with TRBJ2-5; D perhaps matches TRBD2 (5 bases). The CDR3 has 15 amino acids. The V end was cut by 7 bases, the J end by 5 bases, with 20 bases between. Germline assignment: CDR1 LGHDT and CDR2 YNNKEL (reference sequence). The CDR3 nucleotides read TGTGCCAGCAAGGGCCCCGGGAAGCCTCGGGAGACCCAGTACTTC. As protein: CASKGPGKPRETQYF.

In this sample, this clonotype turned up a few times. This rearrangement joins TRBV12-3 or TRBV12-4 to TRBJ2-5; D unresolved. The ends were cut back, 9 bases at V and 2 bases at J, with 13 bases in the middle. The CDR3 runs 13 residues. The CDR3 region has the DNA TGTGCCAGTGGAACAGTCGTTCAAGAGACCCAGTACTTC. Protein: CASGTVVQETQYF.

The rearrangement uses TRBV20-1 and TRBJ1-2, with D possibly TRBD1 on 6 matching bases. Germline V gives CDR1 DFQATT, CDR2 SNEGSKA (reference sequence). V gave up 0 bases and J gave up 6 bases, with 20 bases separating them. The CDR3 runs 16 residues. The CDR3 coding sequence is TGCAGTGCTAGAGATTACGGGATTAAGGGACATCATGGCTACACCTTC. Its translation: CSARDYGIKGHHGYTF.

This clonotype showed up just a few times. This chain joins TRBV10-3 and TRBJ2-5; D unresolved. Trimming shortened V by 3 bases and J by 1 base, and 6 bases separated the two germline ends. The CDR3 sequence is 13 residues long. Germline CDR1 is ENHRY and CDR2 is SYGVKD. The CDR3 here is CAISDTFQETQYF. The CDR3 bases are TGTGCCATCAGTGACACGTTCCAAGAGACCCAGTACTTC.

This clonotype was found many times. The chain links TRBV5-1 to TRBJ2-3, with 13 nucleotides matching TRBD2. The junction had 3 bases not matched to a gene; V was cut back by 4 bases and J by 1 base. CDR1 SGHRS and CDR2 YFSETQ come from the germline V gene. The CDR3 consists of 16 residues. Written as DNA, the CDR3 is TGCGCCAGCAGCCCCGGACTAGCGGGGGGCACAGATACGCAGTATTTT. Its translation is CASSPGLAGGTDTQYF.